These 32 T cell receptor beta chains were sequenced from one sample in a study of CD8 T cells in Susac syndrome. Reverse transcription of roughly 0.5 to 1 ug RNA was performed with random hexamers. Each CDR3 protein is one row after TCRdb ran MiXCR on the immunoSEQ multiplex PCR reads. The table shows 100,000 to 150,000 distinct CDR3 sequences, with around 96% occurring only once. Material for sequencing was CD8+ T cells from PBMCs. The receptors originated from a human donor with Susac syndrome.

This chain uses TRBV5-4 with TRBJ2-6, with a weak D call TRBD2 (5 bases). The V end was cut by 4 bases, the J end by 0 bases, with 8 bases between. The CDR3 has 15 residues. Germline CDR1 reads SGHNT; CDR2 reads YYREEE (reference sequence). The CDR3 DNA reads TGTGCCAGCAGCGGGAGAGACTCTGGGGCCAACGTCCTGACTTTC. It codes for CASSGRDSGANVLTF.

The chain combines TRBV12-3 or TRBV12-4 with TRBJ2-1, with 11 bases matching TRBD2. The V gene end was trimmed by 6 bases and the J gene end by 4 bases; junction bases not matched to a gene: 5. CDR3 length equals 15 residues. CDR3 in DNA: TGTGCCAGCAGCCGGACTAGCGGGCATTACAATGAGCAGTTCTTC. Protein sequence: CASSRTSGHYNEQFF.

This chain links TRBV18 with TRBJ2-1; 9 bases match TRBD1. Per germline, CDR1 KGHSH and CDR2 LQKENI. With 3 bases clipped from V and 4 bases from J, the junction kept 7 bases outside the gene matches. This CDR3 has 16 residues. The CDR3 protein is CASSPRTGALYNEQFF. The CDR3, as DNA: TGTGCCAGCTCACCTCGGACAGGGGCTTTATACAATGAGCAGTTCTTC.

The V and J genes are TRBV12-3 or TRBV12-4 and TRBJ1-2; D ambiguous. V gave up 5 bases and J gave up 4 bases, with 11 bases separating them. The CDR3 is 13 residues long. CDR3 bases: TGTGCCAGCAGTGCGGACTCCAGCTATGGCTACACCTTC. It encodes CASSADSSYGYTF.

V gene TRBV25-1 combines with J gene TRBJ2-5, with 9 bases aligning to TRBD2. The CDR3 spans 16 residues. CDR1 MGHDK and CDR2 SYGVNS come from the germline V gene. V shed 2 bases and J 5 bases; nucleotides not matched to a gene: 9. This chain's CDR3 is CASSEGREGLGETQYF. In DNA, the CDR3 is TGTGCCAGCAGTGAAGGGCGGGAGGGATTAGGGGAGACCCAGTACTTC.

The chain links TRBV4-3 to TRBJ2-6, with 11 positions matching TRBD1. The CDR3 loop spans 18 amino acids. The germline V gene encodes CDR1 LGHNA and CDR2 YSLEER. V lost 2 bases, J lost 1 base, and 4 bases stayed unmatched. The CDR3 spells CASSQLGQGVSGANVLTF. CDR3 DNA: TGCGCCAGCAGCCAATTGGGACAGGGGGTTTCTGGGGCCAACGTCCTGACTTTC.

The chain couples TRBV9 to TRBJ1-1, with D maybe TRBD1 (5 bases). Trimming cost V 4 bases and J 3 bases, with 13 bases left between them. The CDR3 totals 14 residues. CDR1 is SGDLS, CDR2 YYNGEE, per germline. Here the CDR3 DNA reads TGTGCCAGCAGCCCGGGACTGGCCGACACTGAAGCTTTCTTT. As protein: CASSPGLADTEAFF. Supplemented by reference TRBV9 and TRBJ1-1, the full variable domain reads DSGVTQTPKHLITATGQRVTLRCSPRSGDLSVYWYQQSLDQGLQFLIQYYNGEERAKGNILERFSAQQFPDLHSELNLSSLELGDSALYFCASSPGLADTEAFFGQGTRLTVV.

This chain's CDR3 is CASSQDHSGGALEQFF. The CDR3 DNA is TGCGCCAGCAGCCAGGATCATAGCGGGGGGGCCCTTGAGCAGTTCTTC. The chain uses TRBV4-1 and TRBJ2-1; 11 bases are a match to TRBD2. The germline V gene has CDR1 MGHRA and CDR2 YSYEKL. Trimming removed 3 bases from V and 9 bases from J; junction bases left unmatched: 10. The CDR3 consists of 16 residues.

This clonotype was seen only once. The V call is TRBV30, the J call TRBJ1-6; 7 bases match TRBD1. V was pared by 1 base and J by 9 bases, with 9 bases of the junction left unmatched. The CDR3 is 15 amino acids. CDR1 GTSNPN and CDR2 SVGIG come from the germline V gene (reference sequence). The CDR3: CAWSDSQGWLSPLHF. CDR3 nucleotide sequence: TGTGCCTGGAGTGACTCACAGGGGTGGCTTTCACCCCTCCACTTT.

V usage is TRBV10-2 and J usage is TRBJ2-7; the D is unclear. The CDR3 is made up of 12 amino acids. Germline-derived CDR1 and CDR2 are WSHSY and SAAADI. V was cut by 3 bases and J by 2 bases, with 5 bases left in between. The DNA of the CDR3 is TGCGCCAGCAGTGATTCTACCTACGAGCAGTACTTC. Its protein product is CASSDSTYEQYF.

In its sample, this clonotype was seen once. The CDR3, as DNA: TGTGCCTGGACAGGGGCCGGTGGCTACACCTTC. Encoded protein: CAWTGAGGYTF. The chain joins TRBV30 to TRBJ1-2; perhaps TRBD1 as D (6 bases). Trimming took 4 bases from V and 7 from J, leaving 10 bases between them. The CDR3 has 11 amino acids. Germline-derived CDR1 and CDR2 are GTSNPN and SVGIG (reference sequence).

The rearrangement joins TRBV2 to TRBJ2-3; 8 nucleotides line up with TRBD1. This CDR3 has 18 residues. V lost 2 bases to trimming and J lost 3 bases; unmatched junction nucleotides: 13. Germline values: CDR1 SNHLY, CDR2 FYNNEI. CDR3: CASSETAGGDEGTDTQYF. The CDR3 coding sequence is TGTGCCAGCAGTGAAACGGCAGGGGGCGACGAGGGGACAGATACGCAGTATTTT.

The sample holds one count of this clonotype. The chain combines TRBV29-1 with TRBJ2-3; possibly TRBD1 or TRBD2 for D (5 bases each). Germline CDR1 SQVTM, CDR2 ANQGSEA. This CDR3 has 12 residues. The ends were cut back, 6 bases at V and 5 bases at J, with 12 bases in the middle. Written as DNA, the CDR3 is TGCAGCGTCCCCTCGAGGGGAGATACGCAGTATTTT. It translates to CSVPSRGDTQYF.

This chain links TRBV6-6 with TRBJ2-5; D gene unclear. The CDR3 extends over 11 amino acids. Between the trimmed V and J ends, which lost 5 bases and 4 bases, there was a span of 5 bases. Germline lookup yields CDR1 MNHNY and CDR2 SVGAGI (reference sequence). DNA for the CDR3: TGTGCCAGCAGTCAGACAGAGACCCAGTACTTC. It translates to CASSQTETQYF.

The rearrangement joins TRBV9 to TRBJ2-7, with a tentative D call TRBD2 (6 bases). CDR3 size: 15 residues. V lost 3 bases and J lost 5, with 18 bases in between. The germline CDR1 and CDR2 sequences are SGDLS and YYNGEE. The CDR3 nucleotides read TGTGCCAGCAGCGAGGGGCCGGGCGGCGGGGACGAGCAGTACTTC. Amino acid sequence: CASSEGPGGGDEQYF.

The J gene is TRBJ1-1, the V gene TRBV6-1; 8 nucleotides align to TRBD1. CDR3 length: 14 residues. V lost 3 bases to trimming and J lost 4 bases; unmatched junction nucleotides: 4. CDR1 is MNHNS and CDR2 is SASEGT in the germline V gene. CDR3 loop: CASSEPGGVTEAFF. CDR3 nucleotide sequence: TGTGCCAGCAGTGAGCCAGGGGGCGTCACTGAAGCTTTCTTT.

The CDR3 loop reads CASSSDSVAYEQYF. The CDR3 DNA reads as TGTGCCAGCAGCTCTGACAGCGTAGCCTACGAGCAGTACTTC. J is TRBJ2-7 and V is TRBV5-4, with D possibly matching TRBD1 (5 bases). In germline, CDR1 is SGHNT, CDR2 YYREEE (reference sequence). This CDR3 spans 14 amino acids. V lost 3 bases, J lost 2 bases, and 12 bases lay in between.

The rearrangement joins TRBV25-1 to TRBJ2-1; TRBD2 might be the D (5 bases). This CDR3 has 14 residues. The V and J ends lost 7 bases and 0 bases respectively, with 10 bases between them. CDR1 is MGHDK, CDR2 SYGVNS, per germline. The CDR3 nucleotides read TGTGCCAGCAAGAGCGGTAGCTCCTACAATGAGCAGTTCTTC. Translated: CASKSGSSYNEQFF.

This chain connects TRBV30 to TRBJ1-3; possible D gene TRBD1, 5 bases. V was shortened by 1 base and J by 0 bases, with 7 bases between the two germline ends. The CDR3 runs 14 residues. The germline V gene encodes CDR1 GTSNPN and CDR2 SVGIG (reference sequence). CDR3 nucleotides: TGTGCCTGGAGTGAGGGGACCTCTGGAAACACCATATATTTT. Protein sequence: CAWSEGTSGNTIYF.

This clonotype was seen just once. The chain has TRBV5-8 and TRBJ1-2; D unresolved. This CDR3 has 13 amino acids. The V gene's germline CDR1 is SGHTS and CDR2 YDEGEE. Trimming removed 1 base at V and 8 bases at J, with 12 bases between. CDR3 loop: CASSLFGGNGYTF. The CDR3 coding sequence is TGTGCCAGCAGCTTGTTTGGAGGGAACGGCTACACCTTC.

The J gene is TRBJ1-1, the V gene TRBV30; D ambiguous. Germline V gene sequence: CDR1 GTSNPN, CDR2 SVGIG (reference sequence). The V end was cut by 4 bases, the J end by 2 bases, with 5 bases between. CDR3 length equals 11 residues. The CDR3 DNA sequence: TGTGCCTGGACCCATAACACTGAAGCTTTCTTT. This sequence encodes CAWTHNTEAFF.

The V and J genes are TRBV6-5 and TRBJ2-7; 11 positions match TRBD1. The CDR3 is 15 amino acids. Germline assignment: CDR1 MNHEY and CDR2 SVGAGI. Trimming at V came to 6 bases and at J to 3 bases, leaving 7 bases not matched to a gene. CDR3 sequence: CASRSGTGGNYEQYF. The CDR3 DNA follows: TGTGCCAGCAGATCCGGGACAGGGGGTAACTACGAGCAGTACTTC.

The J gene is TRBJ1-1, the V gene TRBV4-3; D gene unclear. This CDR3 is built from 15 residues. Germline assignment: CDR1 LGHNA and CDR2 YSLEER. Trimming removed 0 bases at V and 1 base at J, with 9 bases between. CDR3 nucleotide sequence: TGCGCCAGCAGCCAAGAGACTCACCAGAACACTGAAGCTTTCTTT. Its translation: CASSQETHQNTEAFF.

The chain couples TRBV12-3 or TRBV12-4 to TRBJ1-2; D remains ambiguous. V lost 3 bases and J lost 4, with 6 bases in between. This CDR3 spans 12 amino acids. CDR3 region: CASSFPAYGYTF. CDR3 in DNA: TGTGCCAGCAGTTTCCCCGCCTATGGCTACACCTTC.

This chain joins TRBV5-4 and TRBJ2-3; D possibly matches TRBD1 or TRBD2 (5 bases each). Trimming shortened V by 2 bases and J by 4 bases, and 11 bases separated the two germline ends. CDR1 SGHNT and CDR2 YYREEE come from the germline V gene (reference sequence). CDR3 length: 14 amino acids. DNA of the CDR3: TGTGCCAGCAGCTTTGGGGGAGTGCCAGATACGCAGTATTTT. Encoded protein: CASSFGGVPDTQYF.

This rearrangement joins TRBV28 to TRBJ2-1, with D unclear. Germline loops: CDR1 MDHEN, CDR2 SYDVKM. V lost 6 bases and J lost 4, with 16 bases in between. This CDR3 contains 15 residues. The CDR3, as DNA: TGTGCCAGCAGCCCAGACACTCCCAGGTACAATGAGCAGTTCTTC. Translation gives CASSPDTPRYNEQFF.

The chain links TRBV19 to TRBJ2-7; tentative D call: TRBD1 (6 bases). The CDR3 runs to 14 residues. V was clipped by 5 bases and J by 3 bases, with 14 bases between them. Germline loops: CDR1 LNHDA, CDR2 SQIVND (reference sequence). The CDR3 coding sequence is TGTGCCAGTAGTCGCAGGGGCTTCCTCTACGAGCAGTACTTC. Translation: CASSRRGFLYEQYF.

The genes are TRBV30 and TRBJ2-1, with 8 bases identical to TRBD2. This CDR3 comprises 15 residues. Unmatched junction bases numbered 7, after V lost 0 bases and J lost 6 bases. Germline CDR1 GTSNPN, CDR2 SVGIG (reference sequence). CDR3 nucleotides: TGTGCCTGGAGTGTCTTGGCGGGAGGTTCCAATGAGCAGTTCTTC. Protein product: CAWSVLAGGSNEQFF.

The V gene is TRBV7-3, the J gene TRBJ2-2, with 10 bases matching TRBD1. Germline loops: CDR1 SGHTA, CDR2 FQGTGA. The CDR3 has 15 residues. The V gene end was trimmed by 2 bases and the J gene end by 6 bases; junction bases not matched to a gene: 3. DNA of the CDR3: TGTGCCAGCAGCTTAGGACAGGGGGATGCCGGGGAGCTGTTTTTT. This sequence encodes CASSLGQGDAGELFF. The full variable domain, in which reference TRBV7-3 and TRBJ2-2 provide the parts outside the CDR3, is GAGVSQTPSNKVTEKGKYVELRCDPISGHTALYWYRQSLGQGPEFLIYFQGTGAADDSGLPNDRFFAVRPEGSVSTLKIQRTERGDSAVYLCASSLGQGDAGELFFGEGSRLTVL.

CDR3 bases: TGTGCCAGTAGTAGGGACGTTGCCCCGAATGAAAAACTGTTTTTT. Translated: CASSRDVAPNEKLFF. V gene TRBV19 combines with J gene TRBJ1-4; the D gene is possibly TRBD1 (5 bases). The CDR3 spans 15 residues. Trimming removed 4 bases from V and 5 bases from J, with 14 bases in between. Germline V gene lookup returns CDR1 LNHDA and CDR2 SQIVND (reference sequence).

The gene calls are TRBV20-1 and TRBJ2-5, with TRBD2 as a possible D gene (5 bases). The CDR3 consists of 17 residues. V lost 1 base, J lost 2 bases, and 20 bases lay in between. In germline, CDR1 is DFQATT, CDR2 SNEGSKA (reference sequence). CDR3 sequence reads: CSARVLGGLETQETQYF. CDR3 bases: TGCAGTGCTAGAGTATTGGGCGGACTCGAGACACAAGAGACCCAGTACTTC.

The chain joins TRBV5-1 to TRBJ1-2; D is unresolved. Trimming cost V 3 bases and J 5 bases, with 17 bases left between them. The CDR3 has 15 amino acids. Germline values: CDR1 SGHRS, CDR2 YFSETQ. CDR3 loop: CASSYTSLNLYGYTF. Written as DNA, the CDR3 is TGCGCCAGCAGCTATACCTCTCTTAACTTGTATGGCTACACCTTC.